This is a list of T cell receptor beta chains from one sample in a study of radiation and T cells in renal cell carcinoma. Method: immunoSEQ multiplex PCR; TCRdb's copy keeps in-frame clones and lacks some. The sample consists of approximately 120,000 clones, approximately 85% of them appearing once. The material sequenced was blood, taken from a patient whose treatment included radiotherapy and nephrectomy. The receptors stem from a man aged 45-65 years with renal cell carcinoma. Both conserved end residues are part of each CDR3. D genes are given only for firm matches. Only some rows state a clone size, as once, few, many or a class for expanded clones.

j_call: TRBJ2-3; d_call: NA; v_call: TRBV30; clone_size: NA; cdr3_nt: TGTGCCTGGAACGAGGGGCTAGCGATTAGAGATACGCAGTATTTT; cdr3_aa: CAWNEGLAIRDTQYF
j_call: TRBJ2-1; d_call: NA; v_call: TRBV2; clone_size: NA; cdr3_nt: TGTGCCAGCAGGCAGACAGGTCCCAGTAATGAGCAGTTCTTC; cdr3_aa: CASRQTGPSNEQFF
j_call: TRBJ1-3; d_call: NA; v_call: TRBV28; clone_size: NA; cdr3_nt: TGTGCCAGCAGTTTGATTGGTGGGGCCTCGGGGGGAAACACCATATATTTT; cdr3_aa: CASSLIGGASGGNTIYF
j_call: TRBJ2-1; d_call: TRBD2; v_call: TRBV4-1; clone_size: NA; cdr3_nt: TGCGCCAGCAGCCAAGAGGGACTAACTTACAATGAGCAGTTCTTC; cdr3_aa: CASSQEGLTYNEQFF
j_call: TRBJ2-7; d_call: NA; v_call: TRBV11-2; clone_size: NA; cdr3_nt: TGTGCCAGCAGCTTAGTTCTCGATGCACACGAGCAGTACTTC; cdr3_aa: CASSLVLDAHEQYF
j_call: TRBJ1-6; d_call: NA; v_call: TRBV9; clone_size: NA; cdr3_nt: TGTGCCAGCAGCGGGCAGGGAGGTAATTCACCCCTCCACTTT; cdr3_aa: CASSGQGGNSPLHF
j_call: TRBJ1-5; d_call: NA; v_call: TRBV5-1; clone_size: NA; cdr3_nt: TGCGCCAGCAGCTTGGACTCAACGCTAAATCAGCCCCAGCATTTT; cdr3_aa: CASSLDSTLNQPQHF
j_call: TRBJ2-2; d_call: NA; v_call: TRBV4-1; clone_size: NA; cdr3_nt: TGCGCCAGCAGCCAAGATTCGGCACATCGGTTAGGGGAGCTGTTTTTT; cdr3_aa: CASSQDSAHRLGELFF
j_call: TRBJ1-2; d_call: TRBD1; v_call: TRBV7-9; clone_size: NA; cdr3_nt: TGTGCCAGCAGCGAAGGGACAGGGAGAGGCTACACCTTC; cdr3_aa: CASSEGTGRGYTF
j_call: TRBJ2-7; d_call: TRBD1; v_call: TRBV30; clone_size: NA; cdr3_nt: TGTGCCGTAGAGTGGACAGGGATTTTTTACGAGCAGTACTTC; cdr3_aa: CAVEWTGIFYEQYF
j_call: TRBJ2-7; d_call: TRBD2; v_call: TRBV13; clone_size: NA; cdr3_nt: TGTGCCAGCAGCTCAGGGACTAGCGGGATAGTGGAGCAGTACTTC; cdr3_aa: CASSSGTSGIVEQYF
j_call: TRBJ1-1; d_call: TRBD1; v_call: TRBV6-6; clone_size: few; cdr3_nt: TGTGCCAGCAGGGACAGGGCACGAGCTTTCTTT; cdr3_aa: CASRDRARAFF
j_call: TRBJ1-2; d_call: TRBD1; v_call: TRBV27; clone_size: NA; cdr3_nt: TGTGCCAGCAGTGCCGGGACAGGGTATGATGGCTACACCTTC; cdr3_aa: CASSAGTGYDGYTF
j_call: TRBJ2-3; d_call: TRBD1; v_call: TRBV5-1; clone_size: NA; cdr3_nt: TGCGCCAGCAGCAACCTCCCGGGACAGGGAACAGATACGCAGTATTTT; cdr3_aa: CASSNLPGQGTDTQYF
j_call: TRBJ1-1; d_call: NA; v_call: TRBV29-1; clone_size: few; cdr3_nt: TGCAGCGTTGACTCAGGGTTCACTGAAGCTTTCTTT; cdr3_aa: CSVDSGFTEAFF
j_call: TRBJ1-1; d_call: NA; v_call: TRBV27; clone_size: NA; cdr3_nt: TGTGCCAGCAGTTCTAGCGGGCGGGGGGTCATAAGGAACACTGAAGCTTTCTTT; cdr3_aa: CASSSSGRGVIRNTEAFF
j_call: TRBJ2-5; d_call: NA; v_call: TRBV6-5; clone_size: NA; cdr3_nt: TGTGCCAGCAGTTACTCGATGTTACAGAATCAAGAGACCCAGTACTTC; cdr3_aa: CASSYSMLQNQETQYF
j_call: TRBJ1-2; d_call: NA; v_call: TRBV6-5; clone_size: NA; cdr3_nt: TGTGCCAGCAGCGAGATGGGCAGGGGTCGTGGTGGCTACACCTTC; cdr3_aa: CASSEMGRGRGGYTF
j_call: TRBJ1-1; d_call: TRBD1; v_call: TRBV7-9; clone_size: few; cdr3_nt: TGTGCCAGCAGCCCAGGCCGTACTAGGACAGGGGGCGTAGCTTTCTTT; cdr3_aa: CASSPGRTRTGGVAFF
j_call: TRBJ2-3; d_call: NA; v_call: TRBV10-2; clone_size: NA; cdr3_nt: TGCGCCAGCAGTGAAACAGATACGCAGTATTTT; cdr3_aa: CASSETDTQYF
j_call: TRBJ2-7; d_call: TRBD2; v_call: TRBV18; clone_size: NA; cdr3_nt: TGTGCCAGCTCACTAGGGACTAGCGGCACGGGCGAGCAGTACTTC; cdr3_aa: CASSLGTSGTGEQYF
j_call: TRBJ2-5; d_call: NA; v_call: TRBV14; clone_size: NA; cdr3_nt: TGTGCCAGCAGCCGAGGACTACGAGCATTTGAGACCCAGTACTTC; cdr3_aa: CASSRGLRAFETQYF
j_call: TRBJ1-3; d_call: NA; v_call: TRBV5-8; clone_size: NA; cdr3_nt: TGTGCCAGCAGCTCCCAGGTGAAGCCCATATATTTT; cdr3_aa: CASSSQVKPIYF
j_call: TRBJ1-2; d_call: NA; v_call: TRBV5-8; clone_size: NA; cdr3_nt: TGTGCCAGCAGCTTTGGACAGAGGAATGGCTACACCTTC; cdr3_aa: CASSFGQRNGYTF
j_call: TRBJ2-7; d_call: NA; v_call: TRBV25-1; clone_size: NA; cdr3_nt: TGTGCCAGCAGTGAAGGCGGATCTACCGGGGCCGAGCAGTACTTC; cdr3_aa: CASSEGGSTGAEQYF
j_call: TRBJ1-4; d_call: NA; v_call: TRBV15; clone_size: NA; cdr3_nt: TGTGCCACCAGCAGAGGGCAGGGTAATGAAAAACTGTTTTTT; cdr3_aa: CATSRGQGNEKLFF
j_call: TRBJ2-5; d_call: NA; v_call: TRBV29-1; clone_size: few; cdr3_nt: TGCAGCGTTGTCGTCCGGAACCAAGAGACCCAGTACTTC; cdr3_aa: CSVVVRNQETQYF
j_call: TRBJ2-3; d_call: NA; v_call: TRBV5-1; clone_size: NA; cdr3_nt: TGCGCCAGCAGCTTGGGCTTCGACAGCACAGATACGCAGTATTTT; cdr3_aa: CASSLGFDSTDTQYF
j_call: TRBJ2-2; d_call: TRBD2; v_call: TRBV5-6; clone_size: NA; cdr3_nt: TGTGCCAGCAGCATCCGGGGGACTAGCGGCCGCGGGGAGCTGTTTTTT; cdr3_aa: CASSIRGTSGRGELFF
j_call: TRBJ1-5; d_call: NA; v_call: TRBV6-5; clone_size: NA; cdr3_nt: TGTGCCAGCAGTTACCCCGGACGGACTAGCAATCAGCCCCAGCATTTT; cdr3_aa: CASSYPGRTSNQPQHF
j_call: TRBJ1-5; d_call: TRBD1; v_call: TRBV18; clone_size: NA; cdr3_nt: TGTGCCAGCTCACCCGGGACAGGGGAGCAGCCCCAGCATTTT; cdr3_aa: CASSPGTGEQPQHF
j_call: TRBJ1-5; d_call: NA; v_call: TRBV6-1; clone_size: NA; cdr3_nt: TGTGCCAGCAAAGCTAGGGGGGAATGGGAGCCCCAGCATTTT; cdr3_aa: CASKARGEWEPQHF
j_call: TRBJ1-4; d_call: TRBD1; v_call: TRBV30; clone_size: NA; cdr3_nt: TGTGCCTGGAGTGGCGGGACAGGCGAAGAAAAACTGTTTTTT; cdr3_aa: CAWSGGTGEEKLFF
j_call: TRBJ1-1; d_call: NA; v_call: TRBV6-5; clone_size: NA; cdr3_nt: TGTGCCAGCAGTTCTTACAAGAACACTGAAGCTTTCTTT; cdr3_aa: CASSSYKNTEAFF
j_call: TRBJ2-1; d_call: NA; v_call: TRBV6-1; clone_size: NA; cdr3_nt: TGTGCCAGCAGTGAATTCCAGGGGAACGGCTACAATGAGCAGTTCTTC; cdr3_aa: CASSEFQGNGYNEQFF
j_call: TRBJ2-3; d_call: NA; v_call: TRBV29-1; clone_size: NA; cdr3_nt: TGCAGCGTTGGAAAGGGGGGAGATACGCAGTATTTT; cdr3_aa: CSVGKGGDTQYF
j_call: TRBJ2-3; d_call: NA; v_call: TRBV6-6; clone_size: NA; cdr3_nt: TGTGCCAGCAGTCAGGGGGGGACAGGAGGCACAGATACGCAGTATTTT; cdr3_aa: CASSQGGTGGTDTQYF
j_call: TRBJ1-6; d_call: TRBD1; v_call: TRBV6-6; clone_size: once; cdr3_nt: TGTGCCAGCAGGCCAGGGGGACAGGCTTATAATTCACCCCTCCACTTT; cdr3_aa: CASRPGGQAYNSPLHF
j_call: TRBJ2-2; d_call: TRBD1; v_call: TRBV7-2; clone_size: NA; cdr3_nt: TGTGCCAGCATGGGACAGAGAAACACCGGGGAGCTGTTTTTT; cdr3_aa: CASMGQRNTGELFF
j_call: TRBJ2-2; d_call: TRBD1; v_call: TRBV10-3; clone_size: once; cdr3_nt: TGTGCCATCACCAAAAGTTGGGACAGGGTTTACACCGGGGAGCTGTTTTTT; cdr3_aa: CAITKSWDRVYTGELFF
j_call: TRBJ1-1; d_call: TRBD1; v_call: TRBV9; clone_size: NA; cdr3_nt: TGTGCCAGCAGCCAACGGGGACAGGCGTCCACTGAAGCTTTCTTT; cdr3_aa: CASSQRGQASTEAFF
j_call: TRBJ2-2; d_call: NA; v_call: TRBV10-3; clone_size: NA; cdr3_nt: TGTGCCATCAGTGAAGAGGGGCGCATCACCGGGGAGCTGTTTTTT; cdr3_aa: CAISEEGRITGELFF
j_call: TRBJ2-5; d_call: TRBD1; v_call: TRBV10-3; clone_size: NA; cdr3_nt: TGTGCCACAAGAACCGGGACAGGGGGAGTCCAGTACTTC; cdr3_aa: CATRTGTGGVQYF
j_call: TRBJ1-3; d_call: NA; v_call: TRBV14; clone_size: NA; cdr3_nt: TGTGCCAGCAGCCAAGTCAGTGCTGGAAACACCATATATTTT; cdr3_aa: CASSQVSAGNTIYF
j_call: TRBJ2-7; d_call: NA; v_call: TRBV9; clone_size: once; cdr3_nt: TGTGCCAGCAGCGAGAGTCTTGCCTCCTACGAGCAGTACTTC; cdr3_aa: CASSESLASYEQYF
j_call: TRBJ2-7; d_call: TRBD1; v_call: TRBV4-1; clone_size: NA; cdr3_nt: TGCGCCAGCAGTAAATCGACAGGGGTATCCTACGAGCAGTACTTC; cdr3_aa: CASSKSTGVSYEQYF
j_call: TRBJ2-7; d_call: NA; v_call: TRBV9; clone_size: NA; cdr3_nt: TGTGCCAGCAGCGTAGAGGCAGGCGTCTCCTACGAGCAGTACTTC; cdr3_aa: CASSVEAGVSYEQYF
j_call: TRBJ1-1; d_call: NA; v_call: TRBV5-6; clone_size: few; cdr3_nt: TGTGCCAGCAGCTTGGGACAGATAAACACTGAAGCTTTCTTT; cdr3_aa: CASSLGQINTEAFF
j_call: TRBJ2-5; d_call: NA; v_call: TRBV20-1; clone_size: NA; cdr3_nt: TGCAGTCATGGGGGGACTTCTCCCCAGTACTTC; cdr3_aa: CSHGGTSPQYF
j_call: TRBJ2-5; d_call: NA; v_call: TRBV5-1; clone_size: NA; cdr3_nt: TGCGCCAGCAGCTTGGATGCAGGGAGGAGGCTAGAGACCCAGTACTTC; cdr3_aa: CASSLDAGRRLETQYF
j_call: TRBJ2-7; d_call: TRBD1; v_call: TRBV11-2; clone_size: once; cdr3_nt: TGTGCCAGCAGCTTAGCCGGGACAGGGTTATACGAGCAGTACTTC; cdr3_aa: CASSLAGTGLYEQYF
j_call: TRBJ1-1; d_call: NA; v_call: TRBV28; clone_size: NA; cdr3_nt: TGTGCCAGCACCTACTACTCCCAGGGGCGAAAATTAGCTTTCTTT; cdr3_aa: CASTYYSQGRKLAFF
j_call: TRBJ2-7; d_call: NA; v_call: TRBV5-6; clone_size: NA; cdr3_nt: TGTGCCAGCAGCCCGAAGGGGGTGGACTACGAGCAGTACTTC; cdr3_aa: CASSPKGVDYEQYF
j_call: TRBJ1-5; d_call: TRBD1; v_call: TRBV18; clone_size: NA; cdr3_nt: TGTGCCAGCTCACGGGGACAGCGAGGGAGTCAGCCCCAGCATTTT; cdr3_aa: CASSRGQRGSQPQHF
j_call: TRBJ2-3; d_call: TRBD2; v_call: TRBV7-9; clone_size: NA; cdr3_nt: TGTGCCAGCAGCTTCTTAGTAGCGGGAGGTGCGGATACGCAGTATTTT; cdr3_aa: CASSFLVAGGADTQYF
j_call: TRBJ1-5; d_call: TRBD1; v_call: TRBV5-1; clone_size: NA; cdr3_nt: TGCGCCAGCAGCTTAACAGGGGGCGATCAGCCCCAGCATTTT; cdr3_aa: CASSLTGGDQPQHF
j_call: TRBJ2-3; d_call: NA; v_call: TRBV7-3; clone_size: NA; cdr3_nt: TGTGCCAGCAGCTTAATTGGGGCCGCGGCAGATACGCAGTATTTT; cdr3_aa: CASSLIGAAADTQYF